The rows below give T cell receptor beta chains drawn from one sample of a study of shared clonotypes between healthy human individuals. Libraries were prepared by immunoSEQ multiplex PCR; TCRdb keeps only in-frame clonotypes and omits some of them. The sample lists 2 million to 2.5 million clones, more than 90% occurring once. What was sequenced was naive CD4+ T cells sorted from blood. The receptors stem from a man between 18 and 35 years old in good health. Each CDR3 is given with its conserved first and last residue. Each record gives: J gene, clone size, V gene, D gene, CDR3 protein, CDR3 DNA. A D gene is named only where the DNA matches it firmly. Not every row has a clone size; where given, it reads once, few, many or a size class.

>TRBJ2-7|once|TRBV15|-
CATSGTLSLLTYEQYF
TGTGCCACCTCGGGCACTCTGAGTTTACTTACCTACGAGCAGTACTTC
>TRBJ2-5|once|TRBV5-4|TRBD2
CASSLRASGPQETQYF
TGTGCCAGCAGCTTGAGGGCTAGCGGGCCACAAGAGACCCAGTACTTC
>TRBJ1-6|few|TRBV30|-
CAWSVIDQFNSPLHF
TGTGCCTGGAGTGTAATCGATCAGTTTAATTCACCCCTCCACTTT
>TRBJ2-7|-|TRBV6-5|-
CASRDGGGKLYEQYF
TGTGCCAGCAGAGATGGGGGAGGTAAATTATACGAGCAGTACTTC
>TRBJ2-5|-|TRBV5-4|TRBD2
CASSFFGGSETQYF
TGTGCCAGCAGCTTCTTCGGGGGGTCGGAGACCCAGTACTTC
>TRBJ1-6|-|TRBV7-8|-
CASSFRDSYNSPLHF
TGTGCCAGCAGCTTTCGGGATTCCTATAATTCACCCCTCCACTTT
>TRBJ2-7|-|TRBV6-5|-
CASSYSTPDRAYEQYF
TGTGCCAGCAGTTACTCGACCCCGGACAGAGCCTACGAGCAGTACTTC
>TRBJ2-1|-|TRBV4-3|TRBD2
CASSQSTASGRAEQFF
TGCGCCAGCAGCCAGAGCACTGCTAGCGGGAGAGCTGAGCAGTTCTTC
>TRBJ1-5|once|TRBV18|-
CASSPGGRGPQPQHF
TGTGCCAGCTCACCAGGGGGCAGGGGCCCTCAGCCCCAGCATTTT
>TRBJ2-6|-|TRBV5-1|-
CASSQQGAGANVLTF
TGCGCCAGCAGCCAACAGGGAGCTGGGGCCAACGTCCTGACTTTC
>TRBJ1-2|-|TRBV5-6|TRBD1
CASSSGTGINYGYTF
TGTGCCAGCAGCTCGGGGACAGGGATCAACTATGGCTACACCTTC
>TRBJ1-2|-|TRBV18|-
CASSPDGSYGYTF
TGTGCCAGCTCACCCGACGGATCCTATGGCTACACCTTC
>TRBJ2-2|-|TRBV7-9|TRBD1
CASSTDRGNTGELFF
TGTGCCAGCAGTACGGACAGGGGGAACACCGGGGAGCTGTTTTTT
>TRBJ2-1|-|TRBV6-1|-
CASSEGGRSYNEQFF
TGTGCCAGCAGTGAGGGGGGGCGCTCCTACAATGAGCAGTTCTTC
>TRBJ2-3|-|TRBV7-7|TRBD1
CASSLGQGSTDTQYF
TGTGCTAGCAGCTTAGGACAGGGAAGCACAGATACGCAGTATTTT
>TRBJ1-6|-|TRBV6-5|TRBD1
CASSPTGTVASPLHF
TGTGCCAGCAGTCCTACCGGGACAGTTGCATCACCCCTCCACTTT
>TRBJ1-1|-|TRBV25-1|-
CASRGIGYTEAFF
TGTGCCAGCAGAGGGATCGGGTACACTGAAGCTTTCTTT
>TRBJ2-1|-|TRBV9|TRBD2
CASSALAGGRNNEQFF
TGTGCCAGCAGCGCCTTAGCGGGAGGGCGAAACAATGAGCAGTTCTTC
>TRBJ1-4|-|TRBV7-2|-
CASSLTGATNEKLFF
TGTGCCAGCAGCTTAACTGGGGCAACTAATGAAAAACTGTTTTTT
>TRBJ2-2|-|TRBV30|TRBD2
CAWRNGREGQTGELFF
TGTGCCTGGAGAAATGGGCGGGAGGGCCAAACCGGGGAGCTGTTTTTT
>TRBJ1-1|-|TRBV19|TRBD1
CASSMSDRGRDEAFF
TGTGCCAGTAGTATGTCGGACAGGGGACGGGATGAAGCTTTCTTT
>TRBJ2-7|few|TRBV6-6|-
CASSWGQSYEQYF
TGTGCCAGCAGTTGGGGGCAGTCCTACGAGCAGTACTTC
>TRBJ2-7|once|TRBV2|-
CASSEQNYEQYF
TGTGCCAGCTCGGAACAAAATTACGAGCAGTACTTC
>TRBJ2-7|-|TRBV6-1|TRBD2
CASTEAGVNYEQYF
TGTGCCAGCACTGAGGCGGGGGTTAACTACGAGCAGTACTTC